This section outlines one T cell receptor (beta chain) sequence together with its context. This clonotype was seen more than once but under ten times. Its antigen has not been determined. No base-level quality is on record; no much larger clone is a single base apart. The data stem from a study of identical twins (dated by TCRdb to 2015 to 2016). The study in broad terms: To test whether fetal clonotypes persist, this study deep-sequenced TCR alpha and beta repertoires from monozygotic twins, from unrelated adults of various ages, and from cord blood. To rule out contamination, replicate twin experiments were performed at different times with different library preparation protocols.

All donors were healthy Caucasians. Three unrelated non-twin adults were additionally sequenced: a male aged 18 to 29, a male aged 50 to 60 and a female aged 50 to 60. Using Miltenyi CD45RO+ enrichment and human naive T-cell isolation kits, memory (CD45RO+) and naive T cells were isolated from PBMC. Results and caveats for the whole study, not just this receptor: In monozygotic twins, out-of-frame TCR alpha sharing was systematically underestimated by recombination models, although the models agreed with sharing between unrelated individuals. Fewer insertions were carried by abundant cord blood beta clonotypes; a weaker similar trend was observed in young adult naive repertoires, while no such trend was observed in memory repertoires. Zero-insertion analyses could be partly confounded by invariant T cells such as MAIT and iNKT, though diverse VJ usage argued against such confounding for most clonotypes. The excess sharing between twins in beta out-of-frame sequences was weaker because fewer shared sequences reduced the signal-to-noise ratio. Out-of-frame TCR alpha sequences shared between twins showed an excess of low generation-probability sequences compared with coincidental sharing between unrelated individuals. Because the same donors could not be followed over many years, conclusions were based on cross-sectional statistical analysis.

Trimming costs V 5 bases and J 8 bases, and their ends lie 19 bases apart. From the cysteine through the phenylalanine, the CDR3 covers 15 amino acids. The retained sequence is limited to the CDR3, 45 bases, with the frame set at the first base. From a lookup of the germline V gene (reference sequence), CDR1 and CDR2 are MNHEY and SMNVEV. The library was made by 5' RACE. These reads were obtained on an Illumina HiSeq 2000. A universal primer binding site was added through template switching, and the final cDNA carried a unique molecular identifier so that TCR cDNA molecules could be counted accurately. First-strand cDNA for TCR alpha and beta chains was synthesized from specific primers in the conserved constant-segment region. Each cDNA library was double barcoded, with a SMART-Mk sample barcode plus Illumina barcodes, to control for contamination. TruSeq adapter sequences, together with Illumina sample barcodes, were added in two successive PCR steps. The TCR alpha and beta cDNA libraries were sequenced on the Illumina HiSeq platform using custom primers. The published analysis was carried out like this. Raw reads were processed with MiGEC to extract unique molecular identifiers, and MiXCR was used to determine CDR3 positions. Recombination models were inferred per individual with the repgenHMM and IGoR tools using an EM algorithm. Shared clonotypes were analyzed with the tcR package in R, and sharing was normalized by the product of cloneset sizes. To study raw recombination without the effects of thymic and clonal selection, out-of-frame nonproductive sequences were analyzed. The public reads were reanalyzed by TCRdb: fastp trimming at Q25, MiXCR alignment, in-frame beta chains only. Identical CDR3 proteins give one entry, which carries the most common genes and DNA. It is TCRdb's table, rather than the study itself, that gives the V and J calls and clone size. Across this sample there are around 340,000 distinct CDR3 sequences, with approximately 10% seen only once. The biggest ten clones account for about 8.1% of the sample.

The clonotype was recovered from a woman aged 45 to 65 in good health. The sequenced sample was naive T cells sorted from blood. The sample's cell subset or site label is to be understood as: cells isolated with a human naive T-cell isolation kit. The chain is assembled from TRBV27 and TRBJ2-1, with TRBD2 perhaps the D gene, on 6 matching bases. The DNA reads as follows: TGTGCCAGCAGTCAGACTAGTTGGATGGGTGATGAGCAGTTCTTC. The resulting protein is CASSQTSWMGDEQFF.